The entry below describes one TCR beta chain. Antigen unknown. The V end was cut by 3 bases, the J end by 6 bases, with 11 bases between. CDR3 length equals 13 residues. The germline V gene encodes CDR1 LNHNV and CDR2 YYDKDF (reference sequence). The data were produced by immunoSEQ multiplex PCR, yet TCRdb's version contains in-frame clones alone and is incomplete. The profile shows 95,000 to 150,000 clones, roughly nine tenths of them singletons. These data come from a study of T cell responses to AZD1222 COVID-19 vaccine. Notes on the study in general: Researchers report vaccine-associated CD4 TCRs spanning spike, with dominance at 160-218 and 743-854. Only a handful of AZD1222 recipients, several in all, had baseline seropositivity. Repertoires were obtained only post-peak T cell response.

The sequenced sample was peripheral blood, obtained on day 0 of AZD1222 vaccination. This chain connects TRBV15 to TRBJ2-5, with unresolved D. The clonotype was recovered from an adult in good health. CDR3 coding DNA: TGTGCCACCAGCAGTCCCAATAAGAAGACCCAGTACTTC. Protein: CATSSPNKKTQYF. The entire variable domain, with the rest obtained from reference TRBV15 and TRBJ2-5, is as follows: DAMVIQNPRYQVTQFGKPVTLSCSQTLNHNVMYWYQQKSSQAPKLLFHYYDKDFNNEADTPDNFQSRRPNTSFCFLDIRSPGLGDTAMYLCATSSPNKKTQYFGPGTRLLVL.